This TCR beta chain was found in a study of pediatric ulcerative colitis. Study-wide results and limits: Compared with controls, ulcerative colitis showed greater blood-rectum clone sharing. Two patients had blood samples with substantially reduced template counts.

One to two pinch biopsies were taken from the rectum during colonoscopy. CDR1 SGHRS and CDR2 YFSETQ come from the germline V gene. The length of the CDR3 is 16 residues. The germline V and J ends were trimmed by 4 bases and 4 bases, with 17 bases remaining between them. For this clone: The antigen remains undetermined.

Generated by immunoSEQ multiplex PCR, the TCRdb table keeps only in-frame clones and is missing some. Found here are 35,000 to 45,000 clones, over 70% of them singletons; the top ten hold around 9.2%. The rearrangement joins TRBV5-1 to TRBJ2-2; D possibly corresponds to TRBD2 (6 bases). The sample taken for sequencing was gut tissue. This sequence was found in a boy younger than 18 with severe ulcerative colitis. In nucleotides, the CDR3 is TGCGCCAGCAGCCCAAGGGGAGGCGTCGGCACCGGGGAGCTGTTTTTT. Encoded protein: CASSPRGGVGTGELFF.